This paragraph reports one T cell receptor beta chain. There are 15 residues in the CDR3. The trim removed 0 bases at V and 7 bases at J, leaving 4 bases unmatched. Germline values: CDR1 SGHNT, CDR2 YYREEE (reference sequence). As handled by the study authors: Estimated nucleated cell counts came from reference gene primer amplification. Profiled with immunoSEQ multiplex PCR; TCRdb holds only in-frame clones, not every one. Clone size and V and J calls were adopted from that table, with D and trimming inferred from the DNA. The sample includes 70,000 to 95,000 clones, more than 80% of them seen just once. The data were taken from a study of blood T cell repertoires in COVID-19. Study-level information: Researchers got acute and convalescent COVID-19 samples from the United States, Italy and Spain. The analysed material was cDNA or gDNA that came from T cells, B-cell-depleted T cells, or PBMCs.

Patients at the Seattle site were enrolled during active infection and followed longitudinally. Sequences were obtained from peripheral blood. The chain is built from TRBV5-4 and TRBJ2-2, with 9 bases fitting TRBD2. This receptor was taken from a man aged 50-60 years with COVID-19, enrolled during active disease. The CDR3 spells CASSLELAGNGELFF. The CDR3 DNA reads TGTGCCAGCAGCTTGGAGCTAGCGGGGAACGGGGAGCTGTTTTTT.